These 21 T cell receptor beta chains were all obtained from the same sample, sequenced in a study of T-cell reconstitution after alpha-beta-depleted transplantation in children. TCRbeta library preparation incorporated unique molecular identifiers. One entry per CDR3 protein results from TCRdb running MiXCR on the PCR reads. The sample yields about 98,000 distinct CDR3 sequences, 23% seen once. The sequenced sample was PBMCs, obtained before TCRalphabeta/CD19-depleted stem cell transplant. These receptors came from a boy between 2 and 15 years old with acute lymphoblastic leukemia, due to receive a stem cell transplant.

This clonotype was counted between two and nine times. The chain uses TRBV28 and TRBJ2-1, with D perhaps matching TRBD2 (6 bases). Trimming pared 3 bases from V and 0 bases from J, leaving 9 bases between. CDR3 length: 15 amino acids. Germline CDR1 and CDR2: MDHEN and SYDVKM. The DNA of the CDR3 is TGTGCCAGCAGTTTCGCCGGGAGCTCCTACAATGAGCAGTTCTTC. It encodes CASSFAGSSYNEQFF.

The V gene is TRBV12-3 or TRBV12-4, the J gene TRBJ1-5, with 8 nucleotides matching TRBD1. The CDR3 sequence is 13 residues long. After removal of 5 bases from V and 7 bases from J, the junction contained 4 bases not matched to a gene. CDR3 nucleotide sequence: TGTGCCAGCAGTCGGACAGGGAGACAGCCCCAGCATTTT. Amino acid sequence: CASSRTGRQPQHF.

The gene calls are TRBV27 and TRBJ2-7; D call uncertain. The CDR3 length is 14 residues. Trimming cost V 9 bases and J 4 bases, with 19 bases left between them. CDR1 is MNHEY and CDR2 is SMNVEV in the germline V gene (reference sequence). Written as DNA, the CDR3 is TGTGCCAGTAACCCGGGTGGAATGGGATACGAGCAGTACTTC. Its protein is CASNPGGMGYEQYF.

The chain carries TRBV5-1 and TRBJ2-7; D possibly corresponds to TRBD2 (6 bases). V was cut by 3 bases and J by 3 bases, with 22 bases left in between. CDR3 length: 17 residues. Germline CDR1 is SGHRS and CDR2 is YFSETQ. The DNA of the CDR3 is TGCGCCAGCAGCTCGGACGGCGGGACTCCCCCTTTCTACGAGCAGTACTTC. Residues: CASSSDGGTPPFYEQYF.

The table lists this clonotype with many counts. This chain links TRBV5-1 with TRBJ1-2; 7 nucleotides line up with TRBD1. From germline, CDR1 is SGHRS and CDR2 YFSETQ. The CDR3 covers 13 residues. V lost 3 bases to trimming and J lost 5 bases; unmatched junction nucleotides: 4. The CDR3 DNA reads TGCGCCAGCAGCTCAACAGGGGAATATGGCTACACCTTC. This sequence encodes CASSSTGEYGYTF.

This clonotype was found many times. V is TRBV12-3 or TRBV12-4 and J is TRBJ2-1, with 8 bases aligning to TRBD2. The CDR3 consists of 15 residues. V was clipped by 6 bases and J by 3 bases; unmatched bases: 7. The DNA of the CDR3 is TGTGCCAGCAGCCTAACTAGCGGAGTCTACAATGAGCAGTTCTTC. As protein: CASSLTSGVYNEQFF.

This clonotype has a count of ten or more. The chain links TRBV20-1 to TRBJ2-7, with 7 bases identical to TRBD2. CDR3 length equals 14 residues. Germline V CDR1 and CDR2: DFQATT, SNEGSKA (reference sequence). J was trimmed by 3 bases and V by 3 bases; bases with no gene match: 8. The CDR3 protein is CSARSSGTFYEQYF. CDR3 DNA sequence: TGCAGTGCTAGGTCGAGCGGGACTTTCTACGAGCAGTACTTC.

This clonotype was recorded a few times. The chain links TRBV20-1 to TRBJ2-1, with TRBD1 matching 10 bases. After removal of 6 bases from V and 10 bases from J, the junction contained 12 bases not matched to a gene. CDR1 DFQATT and CDR2 SNEGSKA come from the germline V gene (reference sequence). The CDR3 runs to 14 residues. DNA of the CDR3: TGCAGTGCCCAGGGACAGGGGCTGCTCGGGGAGCAGTTCTTC. This translates into CSAQGQGLLGEQFF.

This chain connects TRBV5-6 to TRBJ2-1; 8 bases map to TRBD2. The CDR3 contains 13 residues. Germline V CDR1 and CDR2: SGHDT, YYEEEE. Trimming cost V 2 bases and J 8 bases; bases outside gene matches: 3. The CDR3 spells CASSFETSDEQFF. CDR3 coding DNA: TGTGCCAGCAGCTTTGAGACTAGCGATGAGCAGTTCTTC. The full variable domain, rest sourced from reference TRBV5-6 and TRBJ2-1, is DAGVTQSPTHLIKTRGQQVTLRCSPKSGHDTVSWYQQALGQGPQFIFQYYEEEERQRGNFPDRFSGHQFPNYSSELNVNALLLGDSALYLCASSFETSDEQFFGPGTRLTVL.

This clonotype was counted at least ten times. This chain joins TRBV5-1 and TRBJ2-2; the D is unclear. V gave up 5 bases and J gave up 7 bases, with 12 bases separating them. This CDR3 has 13 residues. Germline V gene sequence: CDR1 SGHRS, CDR2 YFSETQ. The CDR3 loop is CASSHGPNGELFF. The DNA for the CDR3 is TGCGCCAGCAGTCACGGACCGAACGGGGAGCTGTTTTTT.

This clonotype was observed a few times. This chain joins TRBV29-1 and TRBJ2-5; a weak D match, TRBD2 (5 bases). This CDR3 contains 12 residues. Looked up from germline, CDR1 is SQVTM and CDR2 is ANQGSEA. Between the trimmed V and J ends, which lost 5 bases and 3 bases, there was a span of 10 bases. CDR3 region: CSVQSGEETQYF. The CDR3 region has the DNA TGCAGCGTTCAAAGCGGAGAAGAGACCCAGTACTTC.

This clonotype has more than one count but fewer than ten. V is TRBV7-2 and J is TRBJ2-5; D unresolved. The ends were cut back, 1 base at V and 2 bases at J, with 5 bases in the middle. The CDR3 totals 13 residues. Germline V gene sequence: CDR1 SGHTA, CDR2 FQGNSA. In DNA, the CDR3 is TGTGCCAGCAGCTTAGTACGGCAAGAGACCCAGTACTTC. Encoded protein: CASSLVRQETQYF. The whole variable domain, filled in from reference TRBV7-2 and TRBJ2-5, reads GAGVSQSPSNKVTEKGKDVELRCDPISGHTALYWYRQSLGQGLEFLIYFQGNSAPDKSGLPSDRFSAERTGGSVSTLTIQRTQQEDSAVYLCASSLVRQETQYFGPGTRLLVL.

The V and J genes are TRBV27 and TRBJ1-5; 9 nucleotides line up with TRBD1. This CDR3 has 17 residues. Germline V CDR1 and CDR2: MNHEY, SMNVEV (reference sequence). V was clipped by 4 bases and J by 1 base; unmatched bases: 8. The CDR3: CASSYNPGQGSNQPQHF. The CDR3 bases are TGTGCCAGCAGTTACAACCCGGGACAGGGAAGCAATCAGCCCCAGCATTTT.

The chain recombines TRBV7-2 with TRBJ1-3; 7 bases map to TRBD1. V lost 4 bases to trimming and J lost 0 bases; unmatched junction nucleotides: 3. Germline V lookup: CDR1 SGHTA, CDR2 FQGNSA. This CDR3 has 15 residues. The chain's CDR3 is CASSWDSISGNTIYF. In DNA, the CDR3 is TGTGCCAGCAGCTGGGACAGCATCTCTGGAAACACCATATATTTT.

This clonotype was picked up a small number of times. The rearrangement links TRBV5-1 to TRBJ2-1; D not certain. Germline CDR1 SGHRS, CDR2 YFSETQ. V dropped 0 bases and J dropped 7 bases, with 11 bases sitting between them. This CDR3 region has 14 residues. DNA of the CDR3: TGCGCCAGCAGCTTGGACCCCGGTGGGAATGAGCAGTTCTTC. Its translation: CASSLDPGGNEQFF.

This clonotype has just a few counts. The chain uses TRBV18 and TRBJ1-5; D is undetermined. V lost 0 bases and J lost 4, with 4 bases in between. Germline V lookup: CDR1 KGHSH, CDR2 LQKENI. The CDR3 contains 13 residues. The CDR3 protein is CASSPPGNQPQHF. In nucleotides, the CDR3 is TGTGCCAGCTCACCACCGGGGAATCAGCCCCAGCATTTT.

This clonotype has ten or more counts. V usage is TRBV5-1 and J usage is TRBJ2-7; 11 bases map to TRBD2. The length of the CDR3 is 18 residues. The germline V gene encodes CDR1 SGHRS and CDR2 YFSETQ. V was clipped by 6 bases and J by 0 bases; unmatched bases: 14. The CDR3 DNA follows: TGCGCCAGCACCCGTGGGACTAGCGGAGGGGCAAGCTCCTACGAGCAGTACTTC. Translating gives CASTRGTSGGASSYEQYF.

This clonotype occurred many times. The chain is built from TRBV4-1 and TRBJ2-2; TRBD1 aligns across 8 bases. V lost 6 bases to trimming and J lost 4 bases; unmatched junction nucleotides: 7. The CDR3 is made up of 15 amino acids. Germline-derived CDR1 and CDR2 are MGHRA and YSYEKL. The CDR3 loop reads CASRHQDRATGELFF. The CDR3 DNA sequence: TGCGCCAGCAGGCACCAGGACAGGGCCACCGGGGAGCTGTTTTTT.

This clonotype was recorded once. The V and J genes are TRBV6-1 and TRBJ1-4; unclear D gene. Germline V gene lookup returns CDR1 MNHNS and CDR2 SASEGT. V was cut by 6 bases and J by 12 bases, with 11 bases left in between. This CDR3 contains 11 residues. CDR3 residues: CASSTTGELFF. Written as DNA, the CDR3 is TGTGCCAGCAGCACCACCGGAGAACTGTTTTTT.

The chain links TRBV18 to TRBJ1-6; D gene ambiguous. The CDR3 is made up of 13 amino acids. Germline V lookup: CDR1 KGHSH, CDR2 LQKENI. The ends were cut back, 1 base at V and 8 bases at J, with 6 bases in the middle. The CDR3 coding sequence is TGTGCCAGCTCACCACGAGAGGATTCACCCCTCCACTTT. Translation gives CASSPREDSPLHF.

The count of this clonotype is one. The chain employs TRBV27 and TRBJ1-1, with D unclear. The CDR3 spans 16 residues. In germline, CDR1 is MNHEY, CDR2 SMNVEV (reference sequence). V was trimmed by 2 bases and J by 0 bases, leaving 13 bases between them. As DNA, the CDR3 is TGTGCCAGCAGTTTAAGCCGGGCGGCGTTGAACACTGAAGCTTTCTTT. Protein: CASSLSRAALNTEAFF.